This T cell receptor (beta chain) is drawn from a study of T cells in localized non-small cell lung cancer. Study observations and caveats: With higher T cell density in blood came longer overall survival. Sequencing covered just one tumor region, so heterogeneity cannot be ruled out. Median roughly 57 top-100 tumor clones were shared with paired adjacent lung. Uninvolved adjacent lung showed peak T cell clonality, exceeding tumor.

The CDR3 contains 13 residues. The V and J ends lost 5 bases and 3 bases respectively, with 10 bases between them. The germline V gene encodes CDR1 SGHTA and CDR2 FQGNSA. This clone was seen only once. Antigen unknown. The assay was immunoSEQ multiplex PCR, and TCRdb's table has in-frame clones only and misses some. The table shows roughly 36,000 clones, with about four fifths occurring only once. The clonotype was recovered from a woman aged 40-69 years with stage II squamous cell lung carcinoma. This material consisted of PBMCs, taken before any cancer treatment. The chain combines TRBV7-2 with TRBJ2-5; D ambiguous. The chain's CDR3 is CASSTSQKETQYF. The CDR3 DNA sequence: TGTGCCAGCAGCACCTCACAGAAAGAGACCCAGTACTTC.